This T cell receptor beta chain was observed in a study of shared clonotypes between healthy human individuals. General study findings and limits: Roughly 5% of naive CD4 clonotypes were shared across several donors. Non-shared clonotypes had lower generation probabilities than clonotypes shared by all four sorted-subset donors.

The deep-level immunoSEQ assay was used. Sorted-subset replicate PCR reactions were performed with about 200 ng DNA, corresponding to tens of thousands of T cell genomes. Here immunoSEQ multiplex PCR was the method, and the copy in TCRdb shows in-frame clones only, minus some. The top ten hold 0.39% of the sample, which has a few million clones, roughly 93% seen once. This clone came up once. Antigen unknown. Per the germline V gene, CDR1 is KGHSH and CDR2 is LQKENI. This CDR3 region has 12 residues. Trimming shortened V by 4 bases and J by 6 bases, and 10 bases separated the two germline ends. The clonotype comes from a man in his late teens or twenties in good health. Some clones in this sample may be carry-over from other donors' samples. This chain uses TRBV18 with TRBJ2-7; TRBD2 might be the D (6 bases). What was sequenced was naive CD4+ T cells from PBMCs. Stated subset: CD45RA+ positively selected. The CDR3 DNA is TGTGCCAGCTCACTCCCAGCGGGCGAGCAGTACTTC. Its protein product is CASSLPAGEQYF.